What follows are 5 T cell receptor beta chains derived from one specimen sequenced in a study of T cell responses to AZD1222 COVID-19 vaccine. Measured with immunoSEQ multiplex PCR; TCRdb has only the in-frame clones, and not every one. Of more than 110,000 clones detected, approximately 89% appear once; the ten largest clones hold 4.7%. Source: peripheral blood, taken on day 0 of AZD1222 vaccination. Every receptor here comes from an adult in good health.

The chain uses TRBV5-1 and TRBJ2-7; D may match TRBD1 or TRBD2 (5 bases each). The CDR3 covers 15 residues. The V gene's germline CDR1 is SGHRS and CDR2 YFSETQ. Trimming removed 0 bases at V and 2 bases at J, with 12 bases between. CDR3 protein: CASSLDRGDTYEQYF. In DNA, the CDR3 is TGCGCCAGCAGCTTGGATCGGGGCGATACCTACGAGCAGTACTTC.

The gene calls are TRBV6-4 and TRBJ2-3, with TRBD2 matching over 11 bases. Unmatched junction bases numbered 3, after V lost 6 bases and J lost 4 bases. The CDR3 loop spans 14 amino acids. Germline V gene sequence: CDR1 MRHNA, CDR2 SNTAGT. The CDR3 reads CASSIAGGADTQYF. The CDR3 coding sequence is TGTGCCAGCAGCATAGCGGGAGGGGCAGATACGCAGTATTTT.

The V call is TRBV5-1, the J call TRBJ2-7, with 7 bases aligning to TRBD2. The V segment lost 4 bases and the J segment 6 bases; nucleotides outside the gene matches: 16. CDR1 is SGHRS, CDR2 YFSETQ, per germline. The CDR3 is 16 amino acids. CDR3 DNA: TGCGCCAGCAGCCCAGAGACTAGCCGCACTTTATCCGAGCAGTACTTC. Translation gives CASSPETSRTLSEQYF.

This chain's CDR3 is CASSLGLAGVGVQETQYF. CDR3 DNA: TGTGCCAGCAGCTTGGGACTAGCGGGAGTAGGGGTTCAAGAGACCCAGTACTTC. The V and J genes are TRBV7-9 and TRBJ2-5, with TRBD2 matching 14 bases. V was pared by 3 bases and J by 2 bases, with 8 bases of the junction left unmatched. CDR1 and CDR2 (germline): SEHNR, FQNEAQ (reference sequence). This CDR3 is built from 18 residues.

This chain connects TRBV14 to TRBJ2-5, with no clear D. CDR1 and CDR2 (germline): SGHDN, FVKESK. The ends were cut back, 0 bases at V and 0 bases at J, with 8 bases in the middle. The CDR3 covers 15 residues. CDR3 DNA sequence: TGTGCCAGCAGCCAAGATCTCGGCAACCAAGAGACCCAGTACTTC. Its translation: CASSQDLGNQETQYF.